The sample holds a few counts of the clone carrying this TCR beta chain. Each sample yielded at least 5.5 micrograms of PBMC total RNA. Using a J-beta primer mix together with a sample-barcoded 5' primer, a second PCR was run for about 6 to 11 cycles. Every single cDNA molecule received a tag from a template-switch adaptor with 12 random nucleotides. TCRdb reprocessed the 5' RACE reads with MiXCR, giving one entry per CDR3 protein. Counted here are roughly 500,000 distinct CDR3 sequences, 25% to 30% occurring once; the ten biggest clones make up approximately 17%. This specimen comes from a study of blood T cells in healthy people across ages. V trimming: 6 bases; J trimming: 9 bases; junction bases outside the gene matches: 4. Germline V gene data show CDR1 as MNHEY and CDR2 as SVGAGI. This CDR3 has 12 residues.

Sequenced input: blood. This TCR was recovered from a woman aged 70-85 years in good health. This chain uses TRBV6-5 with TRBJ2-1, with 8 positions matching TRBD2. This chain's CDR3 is CASRITSGEQFF. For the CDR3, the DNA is TGTGCCAGCAGAATTACTAGCGGTGAGCAGTTCTTC.